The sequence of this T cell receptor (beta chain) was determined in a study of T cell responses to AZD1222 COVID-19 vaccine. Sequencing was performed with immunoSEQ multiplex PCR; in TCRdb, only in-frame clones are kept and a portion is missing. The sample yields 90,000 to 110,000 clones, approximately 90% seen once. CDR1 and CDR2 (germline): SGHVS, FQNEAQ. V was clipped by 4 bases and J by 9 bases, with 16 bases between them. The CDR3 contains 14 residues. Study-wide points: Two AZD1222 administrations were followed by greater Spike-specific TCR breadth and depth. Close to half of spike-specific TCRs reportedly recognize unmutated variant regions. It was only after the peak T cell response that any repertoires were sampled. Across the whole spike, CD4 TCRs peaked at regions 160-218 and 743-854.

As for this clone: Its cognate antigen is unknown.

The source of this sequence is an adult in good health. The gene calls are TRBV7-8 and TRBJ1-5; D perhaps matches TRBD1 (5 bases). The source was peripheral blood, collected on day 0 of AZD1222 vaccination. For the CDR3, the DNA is TGTGCCAGCAGCTACGACGGGGGTATTCGGCCCCAGCATTTT. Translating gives CASSYDGGIRPQHF.